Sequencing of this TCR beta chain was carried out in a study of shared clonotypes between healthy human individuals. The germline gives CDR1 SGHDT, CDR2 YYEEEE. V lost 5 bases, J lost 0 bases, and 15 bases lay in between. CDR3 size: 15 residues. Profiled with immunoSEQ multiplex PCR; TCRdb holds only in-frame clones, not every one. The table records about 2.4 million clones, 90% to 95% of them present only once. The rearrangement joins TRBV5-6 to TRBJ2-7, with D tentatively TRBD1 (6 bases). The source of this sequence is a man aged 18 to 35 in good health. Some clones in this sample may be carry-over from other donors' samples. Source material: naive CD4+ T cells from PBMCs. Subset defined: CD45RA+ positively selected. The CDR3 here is CASSPLGGSSYEQYF. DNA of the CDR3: TGTGCCAGCAGTCCCTTAGGGGGAAGCTCCTACGAGCAGTACTTC.